The clone carrying this T cell receptor beta chain appeared many times. Its antigen is undetermined. The CDR3 sequence is 14 residues long. The V and J ends lost 5 bases and 3 bases, in that order; junction bases with no gene match: 6. Germline CDR1 reads SGHTA; CDR2 reads FQGTGA. Building the TCR beta libraries relied on iRepertoire HTBI primers, and CDR3 regions underwent Arm-PCR. As originally analysed: Samples revealed fewer than 65 TRBV and some 15 TRBJ segments. TCRdb reanalysed the multiplex PCR reads using MiXCR and keeps one entry per CDR3 protein. The authors' filters were not applied to this entry. This repertoire shows roughly 320,000 distinct CDR3 sequences, around 15% found once; its top ten account for 25% to 30%. This sample is drawn from a study of regulatory T cells in long-lasting Graves disease. Whole-study results and caveats: Repertoires from persistent disease leaned toward TRBV28, TRBJ1-2 and TRBJ2-5.

Documented time point: newly diagnosed GD, antithyroid drugs for less than 3 months. RNA from PBMCs was the source of the TCR library. A blood draw put around 9.3 milliliters of peripheral blood into EDTA tubes. These data also featured in a second study, about T cells in Graves' hyperthyroidism and ophthalmopathy.

The clonotype originates from a man aged 35-49 years with Graves disease. The sequences come from peripheral blood mononuclear cells (PBMCs), collected at new diagnosis, from a patient treated with antithyroid drugs. V is TRBV7-3 and J is TRBJ1-1; TRBD1 aligns across 7 bases. The CDR3 DNA follows: TGTGCCAGCAGCCACAGGGGAACAGACACTGAAGCTTTCTTT. Protein: CASSHRGTDTEAFF.